The rows below give T cell receptor beta chains drawn from one sample of a study of a mutant IDH1 vaccine in newly diagnosed glioma. Assay: immunoSEQ multiplex PCR; the TCRdb copy retains only in-frame clones and omits some. The table lists about 88,000 clones, roughly 87% of them singletons. This specimen consisted of PBMCs, obtained from a glioma patient treated with radiotherapy, temozolomide or both. The origin of the receptors is a man between 40 and 49 years old with glioma. Some clones in this sample may be carry-over from other donors' samples. CDR3s include the opening cysteine and the closing phenylalanine or tryptophan. The D gene is left open where the match is weak. Not all rows give a size; the values are once, few, many and, for expanded clones, a class.

D gene	V gene	clone size	CDR3 length	J gene	CDR3 protein	CDR3 DNA
NA	TRBV25-1	NA	13	TRBJ1-5	CASSEHVDQPQHF	TGTGCCAGCAGTGAACATGTCGATCAGCCCCAGCATTTT
TRBD1	TRBV6-1	few	15	TRBJ1-2	CASSEAKGTVSGYTF	TGTGCCAGCAGTGAAGCGAAAGGGACAGTTTCTGGCTACACCTTC
NA	TRBV2	once	13	TRBJ1-1	CASRDRENTEAFF	TGTGCCAGCAGGGACAGAGAGAACACTGAAGCTTTCTTT
NA	TRBV7-9	NA	14	TRBJ2-5	CASSLASVRETQYF	TGTGCCAGCAGCTTAGCCTCGGTTAGGGAGACCCAGTACTTC
NA	TRBV6-5	NA	13	TRBJ2-7	CASSPPGAYEQYF	TGTGCCAGCAGTCCCCCCGGAGCCTACGAGCAGTACTTC
NA	TRBV6-5	NA	15	TRBJ2-6	CASSYELSGANVLTF	TGTGCCAGCAGTTACGAGCTCTCTGGGGCCAACGTCCTGACTTTC
NA	TRBV5-1	NA	16	TRBJ2-4	CASSLFGDLAKNIQYF	TGCGCCAGCAGCTTGTTCGGGGATCTAGCCAAAAACATTCAGTACTTC
NA	TRBV5-1	NA	14	TRBJ2-7	CASSLGVGSYEQYF	TGCGCCAGCAGCCTAGGAGTAGGGTCCTACGAGCAGTACTTC
NA	TRBV11-2	NA	12	TRBJ2-7	CASTLALHEQYF	TGTGCCAGCACCCTAGCGTTACACGAGCAGTACTTC
NA	TRBV7-9	NA	16	TRBJ2-4	CASSPQGGTLEAIQYF	TGTGCCAGCAGCCCTCAAGGGGGGACCTTGGAGGCCATTCAGTACTTC
NA	TRBV19	NA	15	TRBJ2-6	CASSAGPSGANVLTF	TGTGCCAGTTCGGCGGGGCCCTCTGGGGCCAACGTCCTGACTTTC
NA	TRBV7-2	NA	14	TRBJ2-7	CASTPSRASYEQYF	TGTGCCAGTACCCCAAGCAGGGCCTCCTACGAGCAGTACTTC
TRBD1	TRBV13	NA	16	TRBJ2-7	CASSLESGTGQVKQYF	TGTGCCAGCAGCTTAGAATCCGGGACAGGGCAGGTCAAGCAGTACTTC
NA	TRBV6-6	NA	15	TRBJ1-2	CASSYPGGLEYGYTF	TGTGCCAGCAGTTATCCCGGGGGTTTGGAGTATGGCTACACCTTC
TRBD2	TRBV12-5	NA	15	TRBJ2-1	CASGFSSGGANEQFF	TGTGCTAGTGGTTTCTCTAGCGGGGGGGCCAATGAGCAGTTCTTC
TRBD1	TRBV5-1	NA	13	TRBJ1-1	CASSEGQAVSAFF	TGCGCCAGCAGCGAGGGACAGGCAGTTTCAGCTTTCTTT
NA	TRBV30	NA	15	TRBJ2-1	CAWRHTGSSYNEQFF	TGTGCCTGGCGCCACACAGGGAGCTCCTACAATGAGCAGTTCTTC
NA	TRBV30	few	14	TRBJ2-3	CAWSEGRESDTQYF	TGTGCCTGGAGTGAGGGCAGGGAGTCAGATACGCAGTATTTT
NA	TRBV7-8	NA	15	TRBJ1-1	CASSPTGIANTEAFF	TGTGCCAGCAGCCCCACAGGGATAGCAAACACTGAAGCTTTCTTT
NA	TRBV10-3	NA	14	TRBJ1-5	CAISEVAGAQPQHF	TGTGCCATCAGTGAGGTGGCAGGGGCTCAGCCCCAGCATTTT
NA	TRBV2	few	14	TRBJ1-3	CASAPGGRKGTIYF	TGTGCCAGCGCCCCTGGGGGCCGAAAGGGGACCATATATTTT
TRBD1	TRBV5-6	few	16	TRBJ1-5	CASSLYHRGLAQPQHF	TGTGCCAGCAGCTTGTATCACAGGGGGCTCGCGCAGCCCCAGCATTTT
NA	TRBV30	NA	12	TRBJ1-1	CAWNEGYTEAFF	TGTGCCTGGAACGAGGGATATACTGAAGCTTTCTTT
NA	TRBV6-6	NA	14	TRBJ2-7	CASSQLGQNYEQYF	TGTGCCAGCAGTCAACTCGGGCAGAACTACGAGCAGTACTTC
NA	TRBV5-1	few	13	TRBJ1-1	CASSPELNTEAFF	TGCGCCAGCAGCCCAGAACTGAACACTGAAGCTTTCTTT
TRBD2	TRBV29-1	NA	14	TRBJ2-5	CSVGIAGGQETQYF	TGCAGCGTGGGGATAGCGGGGGGGCAAGAGACCCAGTACTTC
NA	TRBV5-1	NA	16	TRBJ1-1	CASSLDLGVLNTEAFF	TGCGCCAGCAGCTTGGATTTGGGGGTCTTGAACACTGAAGCTTTCTTT
TRBD1	TRBV5-1	NA	14	TRBJ1-5	CASSSGTGNQPQHF	TGCGCCAGCAGCTCCGGGACAGGGAATCAGCCCCAGCATTTT
TRBD2	TRBV5-4	NA	15	TRBJ2-3	CASGGTSGDLDTQYF	TGTGCCAGCGGCGGGACTAGCGGGGACCTCGATACGCAGTATTTT
TRBD1	TRBV7-9	NA	15	TRBJ2-7	CASSLTGTGINEQYF	TGTGCCAGCAGCTTAACCGGGACAGGTATAAACGAGCAGTACTTC
NA	TRBV27	NA	14	TRBJ2-1	CASSFGGPYNEQFF	TGTGCCAGCAGTTTTGGTGGTCCCTACAATGAGCAGTTCTTC
NA	TRBV29-1	few	11	TRBJ1-1	CSVVWNTEAFF	TGCAGCGTAGTTTGGAACACTGAAGCTTTCTTT
TRBD1	TRBV5-6	NA	15	TRBJ2-7	CASSFLGQRSYEQYF	TGTGCCAGCAGCTTTCTGGGACAGCGGTCCTACGAGCAGTACTTC
NA	TRBV10-3	NA	13	TRBJ1-2	CAISGGSTGGYTF	TGTGCCATCAGTGGTGGCAGCACAGGGGGCTACACCTTC
NA	TRBV5-1	NA	15	TRBJ1-6	CASSLETAFNSPLHF	TGCGCCAGCAGCTTGGAGACAGCTTTTAATTCACCCCTCCACTTT
TRBD1	TRBV11-2	few	14	TRBJ1-1	CASSPQGASTEAFF	TGTGCCAGCAGTCCACAGGGGGCGAGCACTGAAGCTTTCTTT
NA	TRBV15	few	19	TRBJ2-6	CATSRGHAELGVGANVLTF	TGTGCCACCAGCAGAGGGCATGCGGAGCTAGGGGTTGGGGCCAACGTCCTGACTTTC
NA	TRBV5-1	NA	17	TRBJ2-5	CASSLAGWAGSGETQYF	TGCGCCAGCAGCTTGGCCGGTTGGGCGGGGTCCGGAGAGACCCAGTACTTC
NA	TRBV5-4	NA	14	TRBJ1-1	CASSLSWGNTEAFF	TGTGCCAGCAGCTTGAGTTGGGGGAACACTGAAGCTTTCTTT
TRBD2	TRBV30	NA	15	TRBJ2-1	CAWAPGGVTYNEQFF	TGTGCCTGGGCCCCCGGGGGGGTAACCTACAATGAGCAGTTCTTC
TRBD1	TRBV2	NA	16	TRBJ1-2	CASILSRTGYSGGYTF	TGTGCCAGCATTTTGTCCAGGACAGGTTATTCGGGTGGCTACACCTTC
NA	TRBV15	NA	18	TRBJ2-2	CATSPQKGGGTGAGELFF	TGTGCCACCAGCCCACAAAAGGGAGGGGGTACAGGGGCCGGGGAGCTGTTTTTT
NA	TRBV18	NA	14	TRBJ2-7	CASSGAGDSYEQYF	TGTGCCAGCTCAGGGGCAGGAGACTCCTACGAGCAGTACTTC
NA	TRBV4-1	NA	17	TRBJ1-6	CASSQGVGRRLGSPLHF	TGCGCCAGCAGCCAAGGGGTCGGGCGGCGCCTTGGTTCACCCCTCCACTTT
TRBD2	TRBV5-4	NA	14	TRBJ2-3	CASSPTSVADTQYF	TGTGCCAGCAGCCCAACTAGCGTGGCAGATACGCAGTATTTT
NA	TRBV27	NA	13	TRBJ2-6	CASSLSAANVLTF	TGTGCCAGCAGTTTATCGGCGGCCAACGTCCTGACTTTC
NA	TRBV10-3	NA	14	TRBJ1-5	CAISEGTSGVPQHF	TGTGCCATCAGTGAGGGGACCTCGGGGGTCCCCCAGCATTTT